The TCR beta chain described here comes from a study of monozygotic twins with inflammatory bowel disease. Study results and caveats: Relative to healthy twins, IBD patients had fewer clonotypes in common with others, a gap that was especially apparent with disease activity. Healthy co-twins exceeded IBD patients in TCRbeta diversity as measured by inverse Simpson.

This CDR3 spans 14 amino acids. On this clonotype itself: Its target is not known.

TCRdb processed the 5' RACE reads again and assigns one entry to each CDR3 protein, with no DNA. Here the sample table reports approximately 390,000 distinct CDR3 sequences. Source material: blood. This sequence was found in a human donor with ulcerative colitis or Crohn's disease, or a healthy co-twin of an affected twin (not recorded which). The gene calls are TRBV12-3 or TRBV12-4 and TRBJ2-3; TCRdb designates TRBD2, a call that cannot be tested without DNA. CDR3: CASSPSRATDTQYF.